This TCR beta chain derives from a study of blood T cell repertoires in COVID-19. The CDR3 is 16 amino acids. Looked up from germline, CDR1 is SGHRS and CDR2 is YFSETQ. V trimming: 0 bases; J trimming: 7 bases; junction bases outside the gene matches: 7. Profiling relied on immunoSEQ multiplex PCR, and the TCRdb table lists in-frame clones only, not all of them. Found here are about 80,000 clones, 82% of them singletons; the top ten hold under 45%. The specimen sequenced was peripheral blood. The receptor's source is an older woman with acute or convalescent COVID-19. The V and J genes are TRBV5-1 and TRBJ1-6, with 7 bases fitting TRBD1. The CDR3: CASSLGGQQGNSPLHF. In DNA form, the CDR3 reads TGCGCCAGCAGCTTGGGGGGTCAACAGGGGAATTCACCCCTCCACTTT.